Following are 20 T cell receptor beta chains from one sample sequenced in a study of T cell clonality in common variable immunodeficiency. TCRdb keeps only in-frame clones here, not all; method: immunoSEQ multiplex PCR. The table lists 45,000 to 55,000 clones, with no singletons. Sample: peripheral blood mononuclear cells. These receptors all come from a person aged 18 to 75 in good health.

There are many counts of this clone. The sequenced fragment ends 3 residues before the CDR3 boundary, so the rest is inferred from the germline J gene. The chain employs TRBV12-3 or TRBV12-4 and TRBJ2-7; 8 bases fit TRBD1. This CDR3 region has 14 residues. V lost 6 bases to trimming and J lost 5 bases; unmatched junction nucleotides: 9. The sequenced CDR3 bases are TGTGCCAGCAGCTATGACAGGGGAAGGGACGAG. Translating gives CASSYDRGRDE. The whole CDR3 reads CASSYDRGRDEQYF.

This clone has ten or more counts. CDR3 DNA (partial): TGTGCCAGCAGCCCCACAGGGGGCGAAGGC. Translation gives CASSPTGGEG. Given in full, the CDR3 is CASSPTGGEGYTF. The chain uses TRBV7-3 and TRBJ1-2, with TRBD1 identical over 9 bases. With the read ending 3 residues before the CDR3 end, the germline J gene is used to fill in that end. Per germline, CDR1 SGHTA and CDR2 FQGTGA. The CDR3 totals 13 residues. The complete variable domain, with remaining parts taken from reference TRBV7-3 and TRBJ1-2, reads GAGVSQTPSNKVTEKGKYVELRCDPISGHTALYWYRQSLGQGPEFLIYFQGTGAADDSGLPNDRFFAVRPEGSVSTLKIQRTERGDSAVYLCASSPTGGEGYTFGSGTRLTVV.

This clone showed up many times. The sequenced fragment ends 3 residues before the CDR3 boundary, so the rest is inferred from the germline J gene. The chain recombines TRBV18 with TRBJ2-2; 10 nucleotides match TRBD1. The CDR3 sequence is 18 residues long. CDR1 and CDR2 from the germline V gene are KGHSH and LQKENI. The ends lost 6 bases at V and 7 bases at J; junction bases unmatched: 17. The CDR3 here is CASSYTVGQGSIGGELFF. The CDR3 DNA, read in part, is TGTGCCAGCTCGTACACCGTGGGACAGGGGTCCATCGGCGGGGAG.

This clone showed up many times. Sequencing ends 3 residues short of the CDR3 end; the germline J gene provides the rest. The V and J genes are TRBV10-3 and TRBJ2-7; D is unresolved. This CDR3 is built from 11 residues. V lost 3 bases to trimming and J lost 3 bases, with 3 bases between them. The germline gives CDR1 ENHRY, CDR2 SYGVKD. CDR3 amino acids: CAISDSYEQYF. CDR3 DNA (partial): TGTGCCATCAGTGACAGCTACGAG.

This clone was observed many times. The read is 3 residues too short to cover the CDR3 end, so that end is filled in from the germline J gene. The rearrangement joins TRBV19 to TRBJ1-5, with 9 positions matching TRBD1. There are 16 residues in the CDR3. V shed 4 bases and J 0 bases; nucleotides not matched to a gene: 4. The germline gives CDR1 LNHDA, CDR2 SQIVND (reference sequence). CDR3 sequence reads: CASSKDRGYSNQPQHF. Partial CDR3 DNA: TGTGCCAGTAGTAAAGACAGGGGGTATAGCAATCAGCCC.

This clone was seen more than once but under ten times. The CDR3 loop is CASSLRADTEAFF. The DNA read from the CDR3 is TGTGCCAGCAGCCTACGCGCGGACACTGAA. V and J are TRBV11-3 and TRBJ1-1; D ambiguous. With the read ending 3 residues before the CDR3 end, the germline J gene is used to fill in that end. Germline loops: CDR1 SGHNT, CDR2 YENEEA. This CDR3 comprises 13 residues. Trimming took off 5 bases at V and 3 bases at J, with 10 bases between the two ends.

This clone was detected ten times or more. With the read ending 3 residues before the CDR3 end, the germline J gene is used to fill in that end. The V gene is TRBV6-2 or TRBV6-3, the J gene TRBJ1-5; D perhaps matches TRBD1 (5 bases). This CDR3 region has 14 residues. Trimming removed 1 base at V and 5 bases at J, with 9 bases between. Germline V CDR1 and CDR2: MNHEY, SVGEGT. CDR3 sequence: CASSYLGTYQPQHF. CDR3 DNA, as far as it was read: TGTGCCAGCAGTTACTTGGGGACTTATCAGCCC.

This clone has at least ten counts. The sequenced part of the CDR3 DNA is TGCAGCGACCTAAGAGGGGCGTACAATGAG. Amino acid sequence: CSDLRGAYNE. The full CDR3 sequence reads CSDLRGAYNEQFF. The rearrangement joins TRBV29-1 to TRBJ2-1, with D perhaps assigned TRBD1 or TRBD2 (5 bases each). The read terminates 3 residues ahead of where the CDR3 ends, so the germline J gene completes it. V lost 7 bases and J 4 bases, leaving 14 bases between the germline ends. This CDR3 has 13 residues. In germline, CDR1 is SQVTM, CDR2 ANQGSEA.

This clone was counted many times. The read ends 3 residues shy of where the CDR3 ends; the end is completed using the germline J gene. The chain carries TRBV24-1 and TRBJ2-4; D perhaps matches TRBD1 (6 bases). Germline values: CDR1 KGHDR, CDR2 SFDVKD. The CDR3 has 14 amino acids. V was clipped by 6 bases and J by 6 bases, with 14 bases between them. Incomplete CDR3 DNA: TGTGCCACCAGTTCCGGACAGCACCGAAACATT. Its protein product is CATSSGQHRNI. The full CDR3 sequence reads CATSSGQHRNIQYF.

The sample holds many counts of this clone. The missing CDR3 end, 3 residues past where the read stops, is filled in from the germline J gene. This chain joins TRBV7-7 and TRBJ2-2; TRBD1 matches at 7 bases. V lost 5 bases to trimming and J lost 5 bases; unmatched junction nucleotides: 8. Germline V gives CDR1 SSHAT, CDR2 FNYEAQ (reference sequence). CDR3 length equals 15 residues. The CDR3 spells CASSVTGAGTGELFF. Partial CDR3 DNA: TGTGCCAGCAGCGTTACAGGGGCCGGGACCGGGGAG.

About this clone: The sequence runs out 3 residues before the end of the CDR3; the remainder is reconstructed from the germline J gene. The chain carries TRBV19 and TRBJ2-3, with D tentatively TRBD2 (5 bases). This CDR3 is 11 amino acids long. Germline CDR1 and CDR2: LNHDA and SQIVND (reference sequence). The CDR3 protein is CATQQRQAQYF. The DNA read from the CDR3 is TGTGCCACCCAGCAGCGGCAGGCG.

This clone was seen many times. The read halts 3 residues ahead of the CDR3 end, with the missing end drawn from the germline J gene. This chain uses TRBV23-1 with TRBJ2-5; TRBD1 agrees at 10 bases. TRBV23-1 qualifies as an ORF whose function is uncertain. V lost 0 bases and J lost 4; bases outside the gene matches: 17. CDR3 length equals 20 residues. The covered CDR3 bases are TGCGCCAGCAGTCAATCGGTACGGGACAGGGGTAGAGGGCGCATAGAGACC. Translation gives CASSQSVRDRGRGRIET. In full, the CDR3 reads CASSQSVRDRGRGRIETQYF.

This clone was observed many times. The read ends 3 residues shy of where the CDR3 ends; the end is completed using the germline J gene. The chain is built from TRBV6-4 and TRBJ2-3; D is perhaps TRBD2 (5 bases). Germline CDR1 reads MRHNA; CDR2 reads SNTAGT. The V end was cut by 0 bases, the J end by 3 bases, with 16 bases between. The CDR3 contains 17 residues. The CDR3 is CASSDSGYGEQTDTQYF. CDR3 DNA (partial): TGTGCCAGCAGTGACTCGGGGTACGGGGAACAAACAGATACG.

Many counts were recorded for this clone. At one end the junction does not follow the germline gene, possibly because of a read error. The read gets to within 3 residues of the CDR3 end, and the germline J gene fills in the rest. The J gene is TRBJ2-1, the V gene TRBV4-2, with TRBD1 matching over 8 bases. Per germline, CDR1 LGHNA and CDR2 YNFKEQ. CDR3 length: 15 residues. CDR3 sequence: CASSQDRGSYNEQFF. CDR3 bases read: TGCGCCAGCAGCCAAGACAGGGGTTCCTACAATGAG.

The table lists this clone with many counts. The read is 3 residues too short to cover the CDR3 end, so that end is filled in from the germline J gene. The V call is TRBV20-1, the J call TRBJ1-1, with D possibly TRBD1 on 5 matching bases. Trimming removed 1 base from V and 5 bases from J, with 11 bases in between. CDR1 and CDR2 from the germline V gene are DFQATT and SNEGSKA (reference sequence). There are 13 residues in the CDR3. The CDR3: CSARVGGRTEAFF. The CDR3 DNA, read in part, is TGCAGTGCTAGAGTGGGGGGAAGGACTGAA.

This clone was seen a handful of times. The read terminates 3 residues before the CDR3 end, so the remaining end is supplied by the germline J gene. The chain is built from TRBV5-4 and TRBJ2-5; unclear D gene. Germline lookup yields CDR1 SGHNT and CDR2 YYREEE (reference sequence). With 0 bases removed from V and 5 bases from J, the gap between germline ends came to 11 bases. There are 14 residues in the CDR3. The CDR3 sequence: CASSLERAQETQYF. The part of the CDR3 DNA that was read is TGTGCCAGCAGCTTGGAACGAGCACAGGAGACC.

This clone was detected ten times or more. The read comes to an end 3 residues before the CDR3 does, leaving the germline J gene to fill in the end. The V gene is TRBV2, the J gene TRBJ1-2, with TRBD1 matching 7 bases. CDR1 SNHLY and CDR2 FYNNEI come from the germline V gene. Trimming at V came to 4 bases and at J to 4 bases, leaving 0 bases not matched to a gene. CDR3 length: 12 amino acids. The CDR3 bases that were read are TGTGCCAGCAGTGGGACAGGCTATGGC. Translated, it gives CASSGTGYG. The whole CDR3 is CASSGTGYGYTF. Using reference TRBV2 and TRBJ1-2 for the parts outside the CDR3, the full variable domain is EPEVTQTPSHQVTQMGQEVILRCVPISNHLYFYWYRQILGQKVEFLVSFYNNEISEKSEIFDDQFSVERPDGSNFTLKIRSTKLEDSAMYFCASSGTGYGYTFGSGTRLTVV.

This clone was recorded many times. The CDR3 extends 3 residues past the end of the read, so its final part is completed from the germline J gene. The V call is TRBV7-9, the J call TRBJ2-4; TRBD1 is a possible D gene (5 bases). Germline CDR1 SEHNR, CDR2 FQNEAQ (reference sequence). Trimming removed 2 bases from V and 4 bases from J, with 9 bases in between. The CDR3 sequence is 14 residues long. The part of the CDR3 DNA that was read is TGTGCCAGCAGCTTATTGGCAGGGAAAAACATT. It codes for CASSLLAGKNI. The full CDR3 reads CASSLLAGKNIQYF.

By its share, this clone is medium-sized. The sequenced fragment ends 3 residues before the CDR3 boundary, so the rest is inferred from the germline J gene. J is TRBJ2-5 and V is TRBV7-9; 12 positions agree with TRBD2. Trimming at V came to 4 bases and at J to 5 bases, leaving 5 bases not matched to a gene. Germline CDR1 SEHNR, CDR2 FQNEAQ (reference sequence). The CDR3 totals 15 residues. CDR3 amino acids: CASSSSTSGSETQYF. Incomplete CDR3 DNA: TGTGCCAGCAGCTCCTCGACTAGCGGGAGTGAGACC.

Many counts were recorded for this clone. The read ends 3 residues shy of where the CDR3 ends; the end is completed using the germline J gene. The chain carries TRBV7-3 and TRBJ1-1, with 9 bases lining up with TRBD1. Germline V gives CDR1 SGHTA, CDR2 FQGTGA. The CDR3 runs to 18 residues. V lost 0 bases and J lost 5; bases outside the gene matches: 13. CDR3 DNA (partial): TGTGCCAGCAGCTTAACGACGAAAACAGGGGGCAGAATGACTGAA. It is translated as CASSLTTKTGGRMTE. The entire CDR3 reads CASSLTTKTGGRMTEAFF.